This T cell receptor beta chain appears in the sequencing data of a study of blood T cell repertoires in COVID-19. On this clone: Other nucleotide sequences from this sample produce the same CDR3.

Authors' methods: Amplifying reference gene primers gave estimates of nucleated cell counts. The method was immunoSEQ multiplex PCR; TCRdb's version includes in-frame clones alone and lacks a portion of them. The DNA gave D and trimming, while V, J and clone size come from that table. Among about 530,000 clones, about 89% were seen once, and the ten largest hold about 8%. Per the germline V gene, CDR1 is SEHNR and CDR2 is FQNEAQ (reference sequence). The CDR3 covers 14 residues. V gave up 3 bases and J gave up 3 bases; unmatched junction bases: 2. Sequencing was performed on peripheral blood. The TCR comes from a woman between 50 and 59 years old with COVID-19, enrolled during active disease. The genes are TRBV7-9 and TRBJ1-5; TRBD1 matches 7 bases. The CDR3 reads CASSLGQSNQPQHF. The DNA of the CDR3 is TGTGCCAGCAGCTTGGGACAGTCCAATCAGCCCCAGCATTTT.